This T cell receptor beta chain was captured in a study of T cells in women clearing cervical HPV infection. At the level of the study: Case blood was drawn when the lesion was first found; control blood after infection became undetectable.

On this clone itself: From the germline J gene comes the end of the CDR3, since the read stops 3 residues before it.

This CDR3 is 13 amino acids long. V was pared by 1 base and J by 5 bases, with 8 bases between. The germline V gene encodes CDR1 SGHNT and CDR2 YENEEA. Assay: immunoSEQ multiplex PCR; the TCRdb copy retains only in-frame clones and omits some. The sample's table shows around 23,000 clones. The sequence was collected from a woman between 18 and 75 years old with a cervical HPV16 infection that either progressed to CIN3+ or cleared (not recorded which). The chain recombines TRBV11-3 with TRBJ2-5; D possibly corresponds to TRBD1 (5 bases). The sequenced material came from blood buffy coat. CDR3 DNA, as far as it was read: TGTGCCAGCAGCTTAGGGGCAGGGGAGACC. This sequence encodes CASSLGAGET. The entire CDR3 sequence reads CASSLGAGETQYF.